The entry that follows covers one T cell receptor beta chain sequence. Its antigen is unknown. Template material for TCR beta VDJ and CDR3 profiling consisted of genomic DNA. TCRdb reprocessed the reads via MiXCR and lists one record per CDR3 protein. The sample holds hundreds of thousands of distinct CDR3 sequences, around 33% seen once. The data derive from a study of CD8+CD57+ T cells in acquired aplastic anemia. Study in general: DNA per sorted CD4+ or CD8+ sample ranged roughly 0.19 to 27.4 ug, averaging about 2.9 ug. Study-level findings and limits: CD8+ Simpson's diversity did not differ significantly between patients and controls.

Those patients picked for sequencing had displayed CD8+CD57+ cell expansion on flow cytometry. Among the patients, all had severe acquired aplastic anemia. Material: sorted CD4+, CD8+, or CD8+CD57+ T cells (not recorded which) from PBMCs. The clonotype comes from a human donor with aplastic anemia.

This CDR3 reads CASSDGRGTDTQYF. CDR3 bases: TGTGCCAGCAGTGATGGTAGAGGCACAGATACGCAGTATTTT. The V and J genes are TRBV2 and TRBJ2-3; D is ambiguous. The germline gives CDR1 SNHLY, CDR2 FYNNEI. The CDR3 totals 14 residues. The V end lost 3 bases, the J end lost 1 base, and 8 bases lay between the germline ends.